Described below is a single T cell receptor (beta chain) sequence and its context. Antigen specificity is unknown. The record originates from a study of T cell responses to AZD1222 COVID-19 vaccine. Clones were sequenced by immunoSEQ multiplex PCR, and TCRdb holds only the in-frame ones, with some missing. The sample lists 100,000 to 120,000 clones; approximately 88% were seen once. Study-wide results and caveats: Baseline serology detected seropositivity in only six or seven AZD1222 recipients.

Trimming cost V 5 bases and J 5 bases, with 10 bases left between them. This CDR3 has 13 residues. The chain links TRBV12-3 or TRBV12-4 to TRBJ2-4; D is unresolved. Sequenced material: peripheral blood, taken 28 days after the second AZD1222 dose. This clonotype was obtained from an adult who received the AZD1222 COVID-19 vaccine. This chain's CDR3 is CASSRGPQNIQYF. For the CDR3, the DNA is TGTGCCAGCAGTCGAGGTCCCCAAAACATTCAGTACTTC.